This T cell receptor (beta chain) was sequenced for a study of T cell repertoires in cytomegalovirus infection. Findings and limits, study-wide: Dominating the ex vivo response were TCR beta clonotypes that were CMV-specific and HLA-C-restricted. Pooled public TCR beta family frequency picked out CMV carriers with the relevant HLA.

TCRdb redid the calling of the reads with MiXCR, one entry per CDR3 protein. The data contain 250,000 to 300,000 distinct CDR3 sequences, 20% to 25% of them singletons. As regards this clonotype: Its antigen is unidentified.

This TCR was recovered from a human donor in good health (CMV status not recorded). Some clones in this sample may be carry-over from other donors' samples. The sequencing used cultured PBMCs, collected from culture after CMV antigen stimulation.

The CDR3 sequence is CAISEDSYEQYF. As DNA, the CDR3 is TGTGCCATCAGTGAGGACAGCTACGAGCAGTACTTC. This chain connects TRBV10-3 to TRBJ2-7, with a tentative D call TRBD1 (5 bases). Germline assignment: CDR1 ENHRY and CDR2 SYGVKD. The V gene lost 2 bases and the J gene lost 3 bases, with 5 bases spanning the gap. The CDR3 totals 12 residues.